This T cell receptor (beta chain) was sequenced in a study of cytomegalovirus exposure and HLA in healthy donors. At the level of the study: There were approximately 400 genotyped donors. Of these, roughly 82% fell in the genetic ancestry cluster associated with self-reported Caucasian donors. General study results and limits: As a later analysis revealed, most CMV-associated TCR beta chains appeared HLA-restricted.

About this clone: Its antigen is not identified.

With 60 Vbeta and 13 Jbeta primers, the PCR was carried out. In the authors' methods: Unique TCR beta chains numbered around 80 million in a later analysis, with 10 million to 14 million shared. Assay: immunoSEQ multiplex PCR; the TCRdb copy retains only in-frame clones and omits some. Clone size and the V and J calls come from that table; the DNA yielded D and trimming. The sample includes about 100,000 clones, about four fifths of them seen just once. The CDR3 has 17 residues. Losses at the gene ends were 4 bases for V and 4 bases for J; bases not matched to a gene: 5. Germline V gives CDR1 ENHRY, CDR2 SYGVKD.

The chain carries TRBV10-3 and TRBJ2-2; 14 nucleotides match TRBD2. The TCR was taken from a man aged 25 to 40 in good health and CMV-seronegative. Material: PBMCs. The CDR3 is CAISVGLAGAFTGELFF. The CDR3 DNA is TGTGCCATCAGTGTGGGACTAGCGGGAGCCTTCACCGGGGAGCTGTTTTTT.